Reported below is one T cell receptor (beta chain). This clonotype was counted at least ten times. It lacks a known antigen. Qualities for individual bases were not recorded, and no much larger clone is one base off. This record belongs to a study of T cell repertoires in cytomegalovirus infection (dated by TCRdb to between 2019 and 2020). About the investigation overall: The HLA type of each donor mattered for the analysis, because public TCR beta signatures pointed to carriage of CMV infection along with the matching HLA type.

Summary of the overall study and its limitations: In both this cohort and an independent roughly 360-donor cohort, the cumulative frequency of public TCR beta family members distinguished carriers of CMV infection plus the relevant HLA type. The ex vivo response was dominated by HLA-C-restricted CMV-specific TCR beta clonotypes, which also provided the single most frequent clonotype in two of eight donors.

V is clipped by 7 bases and J by 4 bases, and the sequence between their germline boundaries is 20 bases long. Inclusive of the bounding cysteine and phenylalanine, the CDR3 is 16 residues long. Only the CDR3 region is kept as DNA, spanning 48 bases read in frame from base 1. The data were produced on an Illumina HiSeq 1500. The raw public reads went through TCRdb reprocessing: fastp at Q25, MiXCR clone calling, in-frame beta chains kept. CDR3 protein sequences are deduplicated, and each keeps its most common genes and DNA. This sample gives about 460,000 distinct CDR3 sequences in total; 10% to 12% of them show up just once. Around 9.6% of the sample is held by the ten biggest clonotypes.

The rearrangement joined TRBV12-3 or TRBV12-4 to TRBJ2-1; a tentative D call is TRBD1 (7 bases match). Source material: PBMCs. The receptor was isolated from a human donor in good health (CMV status not recorded). Some clones in this sample may be carry-over from other donors' samples. The CDR3 region has the sequence CASIPWGAGGYNEQFF. The nucleotides are TGTGCCAGCATTCCCTGGGGGGCAGGGGGATACAATGAGCAGTTCTTC.